This T cell receptor beta chain was documented in a study of regulatory T cells in long-lasting Graves disease. General study results and limits: Lower TCR diversity characterized persistent Graves' patients relative to newly diagnosed patients.

The CDR3 length is 13 residues. With 6 bases removed from V and 3 bases from J, the gap between germline ends came to 12 bases. Germline V gives CDR1 LGHNT, CDR2 FRNRAP. Arm-PCR of CDR3 regions with iRepertoire HTBI primers generated TCR beta libraries. TCRdb redid the calling of the multiplex PCR reads with MiXCR, one entry per CDR3 protein. This sample has under 700,000 distinct CDR3 sequences, with 15% to 20% found just once. The table lists this clonotype with a few counts. Antigen unknown. The time point is: newly diagnosed GD, antithyroid drugs for less than 3 months. After RNA was extracted from PBMCs, the TCR library was made from it. This same sample was also taken into another study, of T cells in Graves' hyperthyroidism and ophthalmopathy. Per that paper: In the first-round RT-PCR of the TCR CDR3, the HTBI primer set was used.

The clonotype comes from a woman aged 40-60 years with Graves disease. The input for sequencing was peripheral blood mononuclear cells (PBMCs), taken at new diagnosis, from a patient treated with antithyroid drugs. The J gene is TRBJ2-7, the V gene TRBV12-5; maybe TRBD1 (6 bases). The CDR3 spells CASGTGQIYEQYF. For the CDR3, the DNA is TGTGCTAGTGGCACGGGACAAATCTACGAGCAGTACTTC.